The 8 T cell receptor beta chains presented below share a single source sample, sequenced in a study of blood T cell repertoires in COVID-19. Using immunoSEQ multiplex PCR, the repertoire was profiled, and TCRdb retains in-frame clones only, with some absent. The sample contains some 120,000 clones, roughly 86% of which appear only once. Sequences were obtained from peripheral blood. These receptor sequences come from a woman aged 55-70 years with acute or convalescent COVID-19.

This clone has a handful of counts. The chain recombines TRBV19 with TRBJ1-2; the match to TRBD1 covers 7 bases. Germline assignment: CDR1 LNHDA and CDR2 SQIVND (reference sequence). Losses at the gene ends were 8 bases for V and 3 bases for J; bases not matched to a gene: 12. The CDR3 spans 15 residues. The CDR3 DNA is TGTGCCAGTTACAAGACCTACGGACAGGACTATGGCTACACCTTC. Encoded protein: CASYKTYGQDYGYTF. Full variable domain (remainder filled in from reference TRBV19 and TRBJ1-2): DGGITQSPKYLFRKEGQNVTLSCEQNLNHDAMYWYRQDPGQGLRLIYYSQIVNDFQKGDIAEGYSVSREKKESFPLTVTSAQKNPTAFYLCASYKTYGQDYGYTFGSGTRLTVV.

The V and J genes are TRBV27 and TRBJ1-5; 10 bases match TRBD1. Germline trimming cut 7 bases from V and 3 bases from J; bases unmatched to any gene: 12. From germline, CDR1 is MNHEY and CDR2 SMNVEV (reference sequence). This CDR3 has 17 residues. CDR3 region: CASKRGGQGGYNQPQHF. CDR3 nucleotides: TGTGCCAGCAAAAGGGGCGGACAGGGGGGTTACAATCAGCCCCAGCATTTT.

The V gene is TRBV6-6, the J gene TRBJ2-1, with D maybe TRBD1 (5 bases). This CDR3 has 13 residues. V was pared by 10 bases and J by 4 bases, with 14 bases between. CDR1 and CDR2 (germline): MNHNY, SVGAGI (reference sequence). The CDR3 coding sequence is TGTGCCACACAAAAGACAGTGTACAATGAGCAGTTCTTC. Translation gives CATQKTVYNEQFF.

This CDR3 is CASSPGGTGNEQFF. For the CDR3, the DNA is TGTGCCAGCAGCCCCGGGGGGACTGGAAATGAGCAGTTCTTC. The chain carries TRBV25-1 and TRBJ2-1, with TRBD2 matching 7 bases. Germline values: CDR1 MGHDK, CDR2 SYGVNS. This CDR3 is built from 14 residues. J gave up 7 bases and V 6 bases, and 9 bases lay outside the gene matches. The complete variable domain, with remaining parts taken from reference TRBV25-1 and TRBJ2-1, reads EADIYQTPRYLVIGTGKKITLECSQTMGHDKMYWYQQDPGMELHLIHYSYGVNSTEKGDLSSESTVSRIRTEHFPLTLESARPSHTSQYLCASSPGGTGNEQFFGPGTRLTVL.

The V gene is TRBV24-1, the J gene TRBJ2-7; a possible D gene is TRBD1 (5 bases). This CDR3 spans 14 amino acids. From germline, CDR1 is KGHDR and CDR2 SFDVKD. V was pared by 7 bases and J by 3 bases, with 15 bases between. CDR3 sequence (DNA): TGTGCCACCAGATCTCAGACAGACCTCTACGAGCAGTACGTC. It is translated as CATRSQTDLYEQYV.

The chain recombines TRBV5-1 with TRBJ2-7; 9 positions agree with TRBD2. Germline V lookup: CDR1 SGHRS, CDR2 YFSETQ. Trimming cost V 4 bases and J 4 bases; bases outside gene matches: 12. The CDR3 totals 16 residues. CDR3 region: CASSPTLSGSLYEQYF. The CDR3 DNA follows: TGCGCCAGCAGCCCCACCCTTAGCGGGAGCTTATACGAGCAGTACTTC.

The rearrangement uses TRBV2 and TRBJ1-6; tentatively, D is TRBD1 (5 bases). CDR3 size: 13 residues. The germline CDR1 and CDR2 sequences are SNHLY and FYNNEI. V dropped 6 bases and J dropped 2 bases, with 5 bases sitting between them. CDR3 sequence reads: CASRGAYNSPLHF. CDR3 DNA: TGTGCCAGCAGAGGGGCCTATAATTCACCCCTCCACTTT. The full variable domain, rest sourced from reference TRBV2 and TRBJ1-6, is EPEVTQTPSHQVTQMGQEVILRCVPISNHLYFYWYRQILGQKVEFLVSFYNNEISEKSEIFDDQFSVERPDGSNFTLKIRSTKLEDSAMYFCASRGAYNSPLHFGNGTRLTVT.

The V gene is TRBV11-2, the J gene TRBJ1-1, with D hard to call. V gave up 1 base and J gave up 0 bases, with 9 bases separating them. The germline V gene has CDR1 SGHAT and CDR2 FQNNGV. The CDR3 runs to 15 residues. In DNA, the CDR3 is TGTGCCAGCAGCTTAGCTGCCAACATGAACACTGAAGCTTTCTTT. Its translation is CASSLAANMNTEAFF.